One and the same sample provided the 19 T cell receptor beta chains below, sequenced in a study of blood T cell repertoires in COVID-19. Generated by immunoSEQ multiplex PCR, the TCRdb table keeps only in-frame clones and is missing some. The sample holds around 170,000 clones; roughly 87% are singletons and the top ten take around 6.1%. Sequenced material: peripheral blood. These TCRs come from a woman aged 35 to 49 with acute or convalescent COVID-19.

This chain uses TRBV6-5 with TRBJ1-2; 10 bases match TRBD1. CDR1 is MNHEY, CDR2 SVGAGI, per germline. V dropped 2 bases and J dropped 3; count of bases not matched to a gene: 3. This CDR3 spans 15 amino acids. The CDR3 loop is CASSYGQGGYYGYTF. The CDR3 DNA sequence: TGTGCCAGCAGTTACGGACAGGGGGGGTACTATGGCTACACCTTC.

The chain recombines TRBV11-3 with TRBJ1-1, with a weak D call TRBD1 (6 bases). V lost 1 base and J 6 bases, leaving 9 bases between the germline ends. This CDR3 is 13 amino acids long. Germline V gene data show CDR1 as SGHNT and CDR2 as YENEEA. This CDR3 reads CASSLGGGAEAFF. The CDR3 DNA reads as TGTGCCAGCAGCTTAGGAGGGGGGGCTGAAGCTTTCTTT. Looking up the rest from reference TRBV11-3 and TRBJ1-1 gives the full variable domain: EAGVVQSPRYKIIEKKQPVAFWCNPISGHNTLYWYLQNLGQGPELLIRYENEEAVDDSQLPKDRFSAERLKGVDSTLKIQPAELGDSAVYLCASSLGGGAEAFFGQGTRLTVV.

The gene calls are TRBV4-1 and TRBJ1-5; 9 nucleotides align to TRBD1. After removal of 5 bases from V and 6 bases from J, the junction contained 8 bases not matched to a gene. The CDR3 is 15 amino acids. CDR1 is MGHRA and CDR2 is YSYEKL in the germline V gene. For the CDR3, the DNA is TGCGCCAGCAGCACACGACAGGGGGTAGGTCAGCCCCAGCATTTT. Amino acids: CASSTRQGVGQPQHF.

The chain links TRBV30 to TRBJ1-5; perhaps TRBD1 as D (5 bases). Germline CDR1 reads GTSNPN; CDR2 reads SVGIG (reference sequence). There are 13 residues in the CDR3. V shed 7 bases and J shed 4 bases, with 14 bases lying between them. The CDR3 DNA reads as TGTGCCTTCTCCTTGGGGGGAAATCAGCCCCAGCATTTT. Translation gives CAFSLGGNQPQHF.

The J gene is TRBJ1-4, the V gene TRBV27, with D perhaps matching TRBD1 (5 bases). The length of the CDR3 is 13 residues. The V and J ends lost 4 bases and 5 bases respectively, with 8 bases between them. Germline-derived CDR1 and CDR2 are MNHEY and SMNVEV (reference sequence). In DNA, the CDR3 is TGTGCCAGCAGTTCTCGACAGAATGAAAAACTGTTTTTT. This gives the protein CASSSRQNEKLFF. Full variable domain (remainder filled in from reference TRBV27 and TRBJ1-4): EAQVTQNPRYLITVTGKKLTVTCSQNMNHEYMSWYRQDPGLGLRQIYYSMNVEVTDKGDVPEGYKVSRKEKRNFPLILESPSPNQTSLYFCASSSRQNEKLFFGSGTQLSVL.

The J gene is TRBJ1-1, the V gene TRBV9, with 7 bases that match TRBD1. The length of the CDR3 is 16 residues. The trim removed 4 bases at V and 3 bases at J, leaving 12 bases unmatched. CDR1 and CDR2 (germline): SGDLS, YYNGEE. CDR3 bases: TGTGCCAGCAGCACCCGACAGGGAGGTTATGACACTGAAGCTTTCTTT. Translating it yields CASSTRQGGYDTEAFF.

The rearrangement joins TRBV20-1 to TRBJ2-3; D unclear. The V and J ends lost 4 bases and 2 bases respectively, with 10 bases between them. Germline CDR1 reads DFQATT; CDR2 reads SNEGSKA (reference sequence). The length of the CDR3 is 13 residues. The chain's CDR3 is CSAIDQATDTQYF. The CDR3, as DNA: TGCAGTGCTATTGACCAAGCCACAGATACGCAGTATTTT.

This rearrangement joins TRBV6-4 to TRBJ2-3; TRBD2 matches at 11 bases. Trimming took 2 bases from V and 3 from J; bases not matched to a gene: 10. Germline CDR1 and CDR2: MRHNA and SNTAGT. The CDR3 is 18 amino acids. Here the CDR3 reads CASSDIPLAGGLTDTQYF. CDR3 in DNA: TGTGCCAGCAGTGACATACCGCTAGCGGGGGGTCTGACAGATACGCAGTATTTT.

The chain couples TRBV5-1 to TRBJ2-1; 13 nucleotides match TRBD2. The junction had 8 bases not matched to a gene; V was cut back by 4 bases and J by 13 bases. The germline V gene has CDR1 SGHRS and CDR2 YFSETQ. The length of the CDR3 is 14 residues. CDR3 DNA: TGCGCCAGCAGCCGCGGGACTAGCGGGGATATACAGTTCTTC. Translating it yields CASSRGTSGDIQFF.

The chain combines TRBV3-1 (or the pseudogene TRBV3-2) with TRBJ2-7; D gene uncertain. Per germline, CDR1 LGHDT and CDR2 YNNKEL (reference sequence). V was pared by 2 bases and J by 6 bases, with 8 bases between. The CDR3 totals 12 residues. The CDR3 DNA reads TGTGCCAGCAGCCAAAGAGCGTCCGAGCAGTACTTC. This encodes CASSQRASEQYF.

The chain combines TRBV6-5 with TRBJ1-2; D might be TRBD1 (5 bases). This CDR3 has 13 residues. Germline lookup yields CDR1 MNHEY and CDR2 SVGAGI. V was clipped by 6 bases and J by 6 bases, with 14 bases between them. CDR3 residues: CASSEREDNGYTF. The DNA of the CDR3 is TGTGCCAGCAGCGAGAGGGAGGACAATGGCTACACCTTC.

The CDR3: CASSERGYYEQYF. As DNA, the CDR3 is TGTGCCAGCAGTGAAAGAGGGTACTACGAGCAGTACTTC. The chain has TRBV2 and TRBJ2-7, with a possible D match to TRBD2 (5 bases). This CDR3 has 13 amino acids. Germline V gene sequence: CDR1 SNHLY, CDR2 FYNNEI. Trimming cost V 2 bases and J 3 bases, with 8 bases left between them.

The rearrangement joins TRBV27 to TRBJ1-6, with D possibly TRBD1 on 5 matching bases. The germline V gene has CDR1 MNHEY and CDR2 SMNVEV (reference sequence). CDR3 size: 15 residues. Trimming left V 2 bases short and J 6 bases short, with 11 bases between. The CDR3 reads CASSLKAGPNSPLHF. DNA for the CDR3: TGTGCCAGCAGTTTAAAAGCAGGGCCTAATTCACCCCTCCACTTT.

The chain recombines TRBV4-1 with TRBJ2-1; tentative D call: TRBD1 (5 bases). The germline gives CDR1 MGHRA, CDR2 YSYEKL. Trimming removed 1 base at V and 5 bases at J, with 18 bases between. This CDR3 spans 17 amino acids. The CDR3 nucleotides read TGCGCCAGCAGCCAAGGGGATAGGGGTAGCCCCGACAATGAGCAGTTCTTC. The encoded protein is CASSQGDRGSPDNEQFF.

This clone was seen only once. The chain joins TRBV28 to TRBJ2-7; 10 bases are shared with TRBD1. The V gene's germline CDR1 is MDHEN and CDR2 SYDVKM. Trimming cost V 4 bases and J 5 bases; bases outside gene matches: 8. The CDR3 spans 15 residues. CDR3 DNA sequence: TGTGCCAGCAGTTACCAGGGACAGGGGTTCCACGAGCAGTACTTC. This sequence encodes CASSYQGQGFHEQYF.

This chain links TRBV12-3 or TRBV12-4 with TRBJ2-1, with TRBD2 identical over 9 bases. After removal of 6 bases from V and 9 bases from J, the junction contained 3 bases not matched to a gene. The CDR3 loop spans 12 amino acids. In DNA, the CDR3 is TGTGCCAGCAGCCGAGCGGGGGGTGAGCAGTTCTTC. Translating gives CASSRAGGEQFF.

The rearrangement uses TRBV18 and TRBJ2-1; tentative D call: TRBD2 (7 bases). V was trimmed by 2 bases and J by 8 bases, leaving 13 bases between them. Germline CDR1 reads KGHSH; CDR2 reads LQKENI. The CDR3 totals 14 residues. This CDR3 is CASSPGGAGDEQFF. The CDR3 DNA follows: TGTGCCAGCTCACCAGGGGGGGCCGGAGATGAGCAGTTCTTC.

The chain is built from TRBV30 and TRBJ1-2; possible D gene TRBD1, 5 bases. There are 12 residues in the CDR3. From germline, CDR1 is GTSNPN and CDR2 SVGIG (reference sequence). The ends were cut back, 5 bases at V and 5 bases at J, with 12 bases in the middle. The CDR3 sequence is CAWSGTGYGYTF. For the CDR3, the DNA is TGTGCCTGGTCCGGGACTGGATATGGCTACACCTTC.

This sequence joins TRBV5-4 and TRBJ1-1, with TRBD1 matching 9 bases. The CDR3 loop spans 14 amino acids. Per germline, CDR1 SGHNT and CDR2 YYREEE (reference sequence). V shed 2 bases and J 5 bases; nucleotides not matched to a gene: 4. In DNA form, the CDR3 reads TGTGCCAGCAGCTTTGGGACAGGGACGACTGAAGCTTTCTTT. Translating it yields CASSFGTGTTEAFF.